These 20 T cell receptor beta chains came from one sample sequenced in a study of T cell responses to AZD1222 COVID-19 vaccine. Some clones are missing from TCRdb's copy, which holds only in-frame ones; the method was immunoSEQ multiplex PCR. The sample lists tens of thousands of clones, roughly 82% occurring once. This material consisted of peripheral blood, taken on day 0 of AZD1222 vaccination. The receptors derive from an adult in good health.

CDR3 coding DNA: TGTGCCAGCAGCTCCCCGGGACAGGAGCTAATCTATGGCTACACCTTC. It is translated as CASSSPGQELIYGYTF. The rearrangement joins TRBV5-4 to TRBJ1-2; 8 bases agree with TRBD1. The V gene end was trimmed by 3 bases and the J gene end by 4 bases; junction bases not matched to a gene: 11. Germline assignment: CDR1 SGHNT and CDR2 YYREEE (reference sequence). The CDR3 loop spans 16 amino acids.

This sequence joins TRBV27 and TRBJ2-3; D is uncertain. The V end lost 3 bases, the J end lost 6 bases, and 13 bases lay between the germline ends. Per germline, CDR1 MNHEY and CDR2 SMNVEV (reference sequence). The CDR3 consists of 14 residues. The CDR3 DNA is TGTGCCAGCAGTTTCGGTAGGGTTTTTGATACGCAGTATTTT. Its translation: CASSFGRVFDTQYF.

This chain links TRBV12-3 or TRBV12-4 with TRBJ1-4, with D possibly being TRBD1 (6 bases). Trimming removed 0 bases from V and 13 bases from J, with 9 bases in between. This CDR3 is built from 12 residues. The CDR3 is CASSLAQGRLFF. CDR3 DNA: TGTGCCAGCAGTTTAGCGCAGGGGAGACTGTTTTTT.

The rearrangement links TRBV3-1 (or the pseudogene TRBV3-2) to TRBJ2-4; 10 bases match TRBD2. The V segment lost 3 bases and the J segment 4 bases; nucleotides outside the gene matches: 15. Germline CDR1 is LGHDT and CDR2 is YNNKEL (reference sequence). There are 19 residues in the CDR3. The DNA for the CDR3 is TGTGCCAGCAGCCAGTCCTCGGGACTAGCGAAGACCTTAAAAAACATTCAGTACTTC. Translation gives CASSQSSGLAKTLKNIQYF.

The V call is TRBV10-3, the J call TRBJ1-1; D perhaps matches TRBD1 (5 bases). V lost 2 bases, J lost 6 bases, and 10 bases lay in between. The CDR3 consists of 13 residues. Germline V gene sequence: CDR1 ENHRY, CDR2 SYGVKD. The CDR3 nucleotides are TGTGCCATCAGTGAGGGGTGGGGCGCTGAAGCTTTCTTT. Its protein product is CAISEGWGAEAFF.

The chain is built from TRBV4-2 and TRBJ2-3, with 9 bases fitting TRBD2. Losses at the gene ends were 0 bases for V and 3 bases for J; bases not matched to a gene: 7. Germline assignment: CDR1 LGHNA and CDR2 YNFKEQ. The CDR3 loop spans 17 amino acids. CDR3 loop: CASSQDGSGGGTDTQYF. The CDR3 region has the DNA TGTGCCAGCAGCCAAGATGGTAGCGGGGGCGGGACAGATACGCAGTATTTT.

The chain joins TRBV19 to TRBJ2-5, with D possibly TRBD2 on 5 matching bases. V shed 4 bases and J shed 7 bases, with 19 bases lying between them. This CDR3 has 15 amino acids. From germline, CDR1 is LNHDA and CDR2 SQIVND (reference sequence). This CDR3 is CASSTRTEGFRTQYF. The CDR3 DNA is TGTGCCAGTAGTACCAGGACCGAGGGATTCAGGACCCAGTACTTC. The whole variable domain, filled in from reference TRBV19 and TRBJ2-5, reads DGGITQSPKYLFRKEGQNVTLSCEQNLNHDAMYWYRQDPGQGLRLIYYSQIVNDFQKGDIAEGYSVSREKKESFPLTVTSAQKNPTAFYLCASSTRTEGFRTQYFGPGTRLLVL.

This chain uses TRBV9 with TRBJ2-5; the D gene is possibly TRBD1 (6 bases). The germline V and J ends were trimmed by 0 bases and 5 bases, with 17 bases remaining between them. Germline assignment: CDR1 SGDLS and CDR2 YYNGEE. The CDR3 loop spans 16 amino acids. The CDR3 DNA is TGTGCCAGCAGCGTAGTTCCCAATGCAGGGGACGAGACCCAGTACTTC. Residues: CASSVVPNAGDETQYF.

The rearrangement links TRBV5-1 to TRBJ2-7; D might be TRBD1 or TRBD2, each matching 6 bases. V was clipped by 0 bases and J by 6 bases, with 10 bases between them. From germline, CDR1 is SGHRS and CDR2 YFSETQ. This CDR3 comprises 13 residues. Written as DNA, the CDR3 is TGCGCCAGCAGCTTGGGGGGGGCTGGCGAGCAGTACTTC. It encodes CASSLGGAGEQYF.

This chain connects TRBV19 to TRBJ1-5; the D gene is possibly TRBD1 (6 bases). Germline lookup yields CDR1 LNHDA and CDR2 SQIVND (reference sequence). This CDR3 spans 13 amino acids. Trimming removed 7 bases at V and 6 bases at J, with 13 bases between. In nucleotides, the CDR3 is TGTGCCAGTAAGAGGGGGTCAGGTCAGCCCCAGCATTTT. Translation: CASKRGSGQPQHF.

V usage is TRBV7-9 and J usage is TRBJ1-4; D is unresolved. Trimming left V 8 bases short and J 4 bases short, with 11 bases between. The CDR3 length is 13 residues. Germline V gene lookup returns CDR1 SEHNR and CDR2 FQNEAQ (reference sequence). The CDR3 sequence is CASEGSHNEKLFF. CDR3 DNA sequence: TGTGCCAGCGAGGGCAGTCATAATGAAAAACTGTTTTTT. The full variable domain, in which reference TRBV7-9 and TRBJ1-4 provide the parts outside the CDR3, is DTGVSQNPRHKITKRGQNVTFRCDPISEHNRLYWYRQTLGQGPEFLTYFQNEAQLEKSRLLSDRFSAERPKGSFSTLEIQRTEQGDSAMYLCASEGSHNEKLFFGSGTQLSVL.

This chain joins TRBV5-4 and TRBJ1-2, with a weak D call TRBD1 (6 bases). The CDR3 spans 13 residues. CDR1 is SGHNT and CDR2 is YYREEE in the germline V gene (reference sequence). V lost 5 bases to trimming and J lost 1 base, with 9 bases between them. The CDR3 DNA sequence: TGTGCCAGCAGTATGGACAGTAACTATGGCTACACCTTC. It yields the protein CASSMDSNYGYTF. Using reference TRBV5-4 and TRBJ1-2 for the parts outside the CDR3, the full variable domain is ETGVTQSPTHLIKTRGQQVTLRCSSQSGHNTVSWYQQALGQGPQFIFQYYREEENGRGNFPPRFSGLQFPNYSSELNVNALELDDSALYLCASSMDSNYGYTFGSGTRLTVV.

The genes are TRBV3-1 (or the pseudogene TRBV3-2) and TRBJ2-6, with D uncertain. Trimming took 1 base from V and 4 from J, leaving 11 bases between them. Germline values: CDR1 LGHDT, CDR2 YNNKEL (reference sequence). The CDR3 spans 16 residues. Here the CDR3 reads CASSQVWGLGANVLTF. The CDR3 DNA follows: TGTGCCAGCAGCCAAGTCTGGGGTCTCGGGGCCAACGTCCTGACTTTC.

The chain recombines TRBV7-2 with TRBJ2-5; perhaps TRBD1 as D (5 bases). Trimming cost V 1 base and J 5 bases, with 17 bases left between them. The CDR3 consists of 16 residues. Per the germline V gene, CDR1 is SGHTA and CDR2 is FQGNSA. CDR3 region: CASSLVGQGVLETQYF. Written as DNA, the CDR3 is TGTGCCAGCAGCTTAGTGGGCCAGGGCGTTTTGGAGACCCAGTACTTC.

The gene calls are TRBV7-2 and TRBJ1-3; 8 nucleotides agree with TRBD1. The V gene's germline CDR1 is SGHTA and CDR2 FQGNSA. V shed 5 bases, J shed 2 bases, and the junction held 5 bases outside the gene matches. CDR3 length: 15 residues. CDR3 DNA: TGTGCCAGCAGCCGGGGACAGGCAACTGGAAACACCATATATTTT. It specifies CASSRGQATGNTIYF.

V and J are TRBV7-9 and TRBJ1-2; 8 bases line up with TRBD1. CDR3 length equals 16 residues. Trimming took 0 bases from V and 8 from J; bases not matched to a gene: 11. The germline gives CDR1 SEHNR, CDR2 FQNEAQ (reference sequence). The CDR3: CASSLAASGGVKGYTF. The CDR3 DNA follows: TGTGCCAGCAGCTTAGCGGCGTCAGGGGGCGTCAAGGGCTACACCTTC.

The chain employs TRBV7-2 and TRBJ2-5; maybe TRBD2 (7 bases). V was trimmed by 0 bases and J by 3 bases, leaving 11 bases between them. Germline V gives CDR1 SGHTA, CDR2 FQGNSA. The CDR3 length is 15 residues. The DNA of the CDR3 is TGTGCCAGCAGCTTAGCGGGGGGGGCCAAAGAGACCCAGTACTTC. Its protein is CASSLAGGAKETQYF.

In this sample, this clone turned up a few times. The genes are TRBV4-1 and TRBJ1-4, with no clear D. Trimming stripped 3 bases from V and 0 bases from J, with 5 bases between. The germline V gene encodes CDR1 MGHRA and CDR2 YSYEKL. The CDR3 runs 14 residues. The CDR3: CASSQTTTNEKLFF. DNA for the CDR3: TGCGCCAGCAGCCAGACAACAACTAATGAAAAACTGTTTTTT.

This chain joins TRBV19 and TRBJ1-2; 7 positions match TRBD1. CDR1 and CDR2 from the germline V gene are LNHDA and SQIVND (reference sequence). The CDR3 runs to 12 residues. Losses at the gene ends were 11 bases for V and 6 bases for J; bases not matched to a gene: 9. The CDR3 loop reads CASWGGGNGYTF. The CDR3 DNA reads as TGTGCCTCGTGGGGAGGGGGCAATGGCTACACCTTC.

J is TRBJ2-7 and V is TRBV27; the match to TRBD1 covers 8 bases. The trim removed 8 bases at V and 7 bases at J, leaving 7 bases unmatched. The CDR3 is 12 amino acids. Germline V gives CDR1 MNHEY, CDR2 SMNVEV (reference sequence). The CDR3 reads CASGQGWREQYF. The CDR3, as DNA: TGTGCCAGCGGACAGGGCTGGCGGGAGCAGTACTTC.